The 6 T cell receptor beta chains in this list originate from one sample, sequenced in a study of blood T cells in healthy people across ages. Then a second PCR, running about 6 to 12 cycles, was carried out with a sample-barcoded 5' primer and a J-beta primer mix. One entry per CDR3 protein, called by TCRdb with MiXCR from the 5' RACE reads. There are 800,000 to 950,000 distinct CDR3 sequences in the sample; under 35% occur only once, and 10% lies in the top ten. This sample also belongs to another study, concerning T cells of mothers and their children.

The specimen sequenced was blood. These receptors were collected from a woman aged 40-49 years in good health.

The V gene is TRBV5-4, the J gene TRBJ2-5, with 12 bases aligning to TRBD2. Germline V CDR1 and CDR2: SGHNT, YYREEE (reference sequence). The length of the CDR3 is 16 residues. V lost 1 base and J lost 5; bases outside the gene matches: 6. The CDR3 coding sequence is TGTGCCAGCAGCTTGCCTAGCGGGGGGGCCGCCGAGACCCAGTACTTC. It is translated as CASSLPSGGAAETQYF.

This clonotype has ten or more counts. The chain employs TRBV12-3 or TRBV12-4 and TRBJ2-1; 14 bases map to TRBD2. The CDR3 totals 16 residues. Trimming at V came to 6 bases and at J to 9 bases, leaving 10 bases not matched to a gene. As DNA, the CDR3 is TGTGCCAGCAGCTTGAGACTAGCGGGGGGGCATAGTGAGCAGTTCTTC. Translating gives CASSLRLAGGHSEQFF.

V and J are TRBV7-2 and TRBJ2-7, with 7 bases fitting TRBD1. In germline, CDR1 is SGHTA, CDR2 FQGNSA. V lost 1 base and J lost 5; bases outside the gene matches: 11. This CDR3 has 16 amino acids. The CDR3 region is CASSLVARDRVNEQYF. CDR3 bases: TGTGCCAGCAGCTTAGTGGCCCGCGACAGGGTCAACGAGCAGTACTTC.

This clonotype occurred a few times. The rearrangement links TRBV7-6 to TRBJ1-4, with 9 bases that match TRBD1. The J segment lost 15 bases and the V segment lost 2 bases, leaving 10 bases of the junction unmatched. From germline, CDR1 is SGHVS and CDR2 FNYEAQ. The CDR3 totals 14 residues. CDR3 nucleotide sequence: TGTGCCAGCAGCTTACGGGACAGGGAGGGGCGTATGTTTTTT. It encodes CASSLRDREGRMFF.

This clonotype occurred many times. Here the CDR3 DNA reads TGTGCCAGCAGTTATGAGGTGACAGTAAGGTATTCCGGGGCCAACGTCCTGACTTTC. It is translated as CASSYEVTVRYSGANVLTF. The chain recombines TRBV6-5 with TRBJ2-6; possible D gene TRBD1, 5 bases. The CDR3 has 19 amino acids. The V gene's germline CDR1 is MNHEY and CDR2 SVGAGI. Trimming left V 3 bases short and J 4 bases short, with 22 bases between.

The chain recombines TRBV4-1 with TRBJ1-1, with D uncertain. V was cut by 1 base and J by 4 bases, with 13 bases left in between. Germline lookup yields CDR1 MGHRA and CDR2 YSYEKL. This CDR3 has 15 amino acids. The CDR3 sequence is CASSQGVSRSTEAFF. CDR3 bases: TGCGCCAGCAGCCAAGGGGTGAGCAGGAGCACTGAAGCTTTCTTT.